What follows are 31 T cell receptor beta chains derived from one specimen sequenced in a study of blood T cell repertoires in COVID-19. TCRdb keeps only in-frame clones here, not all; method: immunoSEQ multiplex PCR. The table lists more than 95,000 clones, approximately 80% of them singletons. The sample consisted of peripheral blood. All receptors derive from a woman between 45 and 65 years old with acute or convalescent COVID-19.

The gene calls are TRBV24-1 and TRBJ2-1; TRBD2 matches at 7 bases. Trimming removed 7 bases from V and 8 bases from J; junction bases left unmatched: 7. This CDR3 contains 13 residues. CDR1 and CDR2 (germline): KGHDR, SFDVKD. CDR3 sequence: CATSIGGYDEQFF. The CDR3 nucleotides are TGTGCCACCAGCATCGGGGGGTACGATGAGCAGTTCTTC.

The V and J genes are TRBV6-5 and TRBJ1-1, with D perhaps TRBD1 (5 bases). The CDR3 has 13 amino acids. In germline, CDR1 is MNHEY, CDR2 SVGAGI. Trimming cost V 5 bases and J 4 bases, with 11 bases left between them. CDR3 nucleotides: TGTGCCAGCAGTCCGACAGTAGGCACTGAAGCTTTCTTT. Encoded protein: CASSPTVGTEAFF.

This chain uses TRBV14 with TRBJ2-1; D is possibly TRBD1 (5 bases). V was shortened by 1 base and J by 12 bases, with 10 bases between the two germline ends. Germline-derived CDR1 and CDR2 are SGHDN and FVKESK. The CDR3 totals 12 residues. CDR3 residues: CASSQVNRGQFF. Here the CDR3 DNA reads TGTGCCAGCAGCCAAGTAAATAGGGGGCAGTTCTTC. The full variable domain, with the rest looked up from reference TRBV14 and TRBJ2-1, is EAGVTQFPSHSVIEKGQTVTLRCDPISGHDNLYWYRRVMGKEIKFLLHFVKESKQDESGMPNNRFLAERTGGTYSTLKVQPAELEDSGVYFCASSQVNRGQFFGPGTRLTVL.

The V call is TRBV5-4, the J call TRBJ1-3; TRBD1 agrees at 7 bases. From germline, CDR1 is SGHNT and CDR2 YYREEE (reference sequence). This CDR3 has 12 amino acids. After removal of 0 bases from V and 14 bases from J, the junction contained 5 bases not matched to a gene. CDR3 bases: TGTGCCAGCAGCTTGGCCGACAGGGACCTATATTTT. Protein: CASSLADRDLYF.

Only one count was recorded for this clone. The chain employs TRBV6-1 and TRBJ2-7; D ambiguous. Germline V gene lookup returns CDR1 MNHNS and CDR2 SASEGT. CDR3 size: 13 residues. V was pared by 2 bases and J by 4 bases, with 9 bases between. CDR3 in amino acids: CASSEREEYEQYF. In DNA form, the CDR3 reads TGTGCCAGCAGTGAAAGAGAGGAGTACGAGCAGTACTTC.

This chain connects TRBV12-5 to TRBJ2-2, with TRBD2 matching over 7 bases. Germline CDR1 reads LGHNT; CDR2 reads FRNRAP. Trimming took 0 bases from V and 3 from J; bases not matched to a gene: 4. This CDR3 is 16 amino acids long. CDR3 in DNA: TGTGCTAGTGGTTTGGTATCGGGGGGTTACACCGGGGAGCTGTTTTTT. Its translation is CASGLVSGGYTGELFF.

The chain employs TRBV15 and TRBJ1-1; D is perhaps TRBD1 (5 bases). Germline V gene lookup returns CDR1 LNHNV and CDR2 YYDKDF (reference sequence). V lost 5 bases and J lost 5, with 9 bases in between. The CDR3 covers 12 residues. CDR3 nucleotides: TGTGCCACCAGCCCGGGGGGTACTGAAGCTTTCTTT. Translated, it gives CATSPGGTEAFF.

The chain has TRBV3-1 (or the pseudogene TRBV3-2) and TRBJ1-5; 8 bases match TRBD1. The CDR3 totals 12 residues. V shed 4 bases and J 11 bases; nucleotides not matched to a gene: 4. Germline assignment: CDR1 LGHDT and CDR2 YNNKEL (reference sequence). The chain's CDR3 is CASSPDRGAQHF. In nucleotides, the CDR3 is TGTGCCAGCAGCCCCGACAGGGGTGCCCAGCATTTT.

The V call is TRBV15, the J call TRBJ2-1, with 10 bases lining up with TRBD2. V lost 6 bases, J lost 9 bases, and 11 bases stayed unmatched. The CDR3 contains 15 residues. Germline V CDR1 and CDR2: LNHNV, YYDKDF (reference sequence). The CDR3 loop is CATRGSGGVLFEQFF. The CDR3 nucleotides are TGTGCCACCAGGGGCAGCGGGGGGGTGCTTTTTGAGCAGTTCTTC.

CDR3 sequence reads: CASSLDRAGGKREQYF. The CDR3 DNA is TGTGCCAGCAGCTTAGATCGGGCGGGTGGAAAGAGGGAGCAGTACTTC. The gene calls are TRBV11-2 and TRBJ2-7; D possibly corresponds to TRBD2 (5 bases). V lost 0 bases and J lost 7, with 19 bases in between. CDR1 and CDR2 (germline): SGHAT, FQNNGV. CDR3 size: 16 residues.

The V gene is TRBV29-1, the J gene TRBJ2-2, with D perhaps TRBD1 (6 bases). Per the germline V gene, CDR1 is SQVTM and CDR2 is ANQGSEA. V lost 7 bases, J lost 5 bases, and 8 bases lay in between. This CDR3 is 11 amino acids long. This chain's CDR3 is CSAQGTGELFF. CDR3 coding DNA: TGCAGCGCACAGGGTACCGGGGAGCTGTTTTTT.

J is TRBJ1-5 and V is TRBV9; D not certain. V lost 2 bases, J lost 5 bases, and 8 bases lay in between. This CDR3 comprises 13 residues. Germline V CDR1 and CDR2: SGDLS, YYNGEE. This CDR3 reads CASSVGLDQPQHF. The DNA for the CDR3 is TGTGCCAGCAGCGTGGGTCTAGATCAGCCCCAGCATTTT.

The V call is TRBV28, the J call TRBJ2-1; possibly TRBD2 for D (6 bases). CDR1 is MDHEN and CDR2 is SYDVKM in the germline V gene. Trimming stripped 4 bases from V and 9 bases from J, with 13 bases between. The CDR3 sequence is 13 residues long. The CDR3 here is CASSSPGVSEQFF. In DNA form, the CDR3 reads TGTGCCAGCAGTTCGCCGGGGGTCAGTGAGCAGTTCTTC.

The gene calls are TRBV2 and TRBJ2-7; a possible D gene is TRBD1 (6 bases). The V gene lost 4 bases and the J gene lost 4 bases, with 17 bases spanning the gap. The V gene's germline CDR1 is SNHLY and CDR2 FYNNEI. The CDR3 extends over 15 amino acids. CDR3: CASSGPGTPAYEQYF. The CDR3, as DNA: TGTGCCAGCAGTGGACCCGGGACACCCGCTTACGAGCAGTACTTC.

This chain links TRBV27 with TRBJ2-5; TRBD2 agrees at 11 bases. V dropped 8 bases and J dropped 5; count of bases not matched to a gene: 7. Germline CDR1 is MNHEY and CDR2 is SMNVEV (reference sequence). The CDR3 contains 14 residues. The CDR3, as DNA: TGTGCCAGCGCCCCTAGCGGGGGGATGGAGACCCAGTACTTC. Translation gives CASAPSGGMETQYF.

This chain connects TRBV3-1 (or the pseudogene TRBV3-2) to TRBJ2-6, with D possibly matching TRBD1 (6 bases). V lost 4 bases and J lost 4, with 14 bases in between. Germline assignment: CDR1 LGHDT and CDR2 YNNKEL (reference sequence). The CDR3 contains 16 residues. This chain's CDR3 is CASSRSGARGANVLTF. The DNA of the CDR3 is TGTGCCAGCAGCCGTTCAGGGGCGAGGGGGGCCAACGTCCTGACTTTC.

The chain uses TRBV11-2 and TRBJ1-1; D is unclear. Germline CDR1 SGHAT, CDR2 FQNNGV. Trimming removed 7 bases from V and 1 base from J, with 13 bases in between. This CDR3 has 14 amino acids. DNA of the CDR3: TGTGCCAGCACCCGAAACCGACAGAACACTGAAGCTTTCTTT. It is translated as CASTRNRQNTEAFF. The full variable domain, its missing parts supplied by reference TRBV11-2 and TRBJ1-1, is EAGVAQSPRYKIIEKRQSVAFWCNPISGHATLYWYQQILGQGPKLLIQFQNNGVVDDSQLPKDRFSAERLKGVDSTLKIQPAKLEDSAVYLCASTRNRQNTEAFFGQGTRLTVV.

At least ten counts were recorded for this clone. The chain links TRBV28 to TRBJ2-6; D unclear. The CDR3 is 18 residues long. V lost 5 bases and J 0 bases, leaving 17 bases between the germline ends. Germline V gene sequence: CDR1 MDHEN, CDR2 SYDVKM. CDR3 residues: CASSPRGGISSGANVLTF. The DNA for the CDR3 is TGTGCCAGCAGTCCGCGCGGCGGTATTAGCTCTGGGGCCAACGTCCTGACTTTC.

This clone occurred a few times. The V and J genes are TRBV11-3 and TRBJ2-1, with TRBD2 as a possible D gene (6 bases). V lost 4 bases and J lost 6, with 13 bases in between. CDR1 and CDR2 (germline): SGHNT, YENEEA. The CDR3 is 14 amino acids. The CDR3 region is CASSSSQTSNEQFF. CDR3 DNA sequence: TGTGCCAGCAGCTCAAGTCAGACTAGCAATGAGCAGTTCTTC.

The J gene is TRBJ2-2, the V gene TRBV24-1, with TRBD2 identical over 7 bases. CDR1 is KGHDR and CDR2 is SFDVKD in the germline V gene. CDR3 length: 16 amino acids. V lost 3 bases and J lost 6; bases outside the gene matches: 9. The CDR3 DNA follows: TGTGCCACCAGTGATCCGCGGGGGAGTAAGTCCGGGGAGCTGTTTTTT. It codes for CATSDPRGSKSGELFF.

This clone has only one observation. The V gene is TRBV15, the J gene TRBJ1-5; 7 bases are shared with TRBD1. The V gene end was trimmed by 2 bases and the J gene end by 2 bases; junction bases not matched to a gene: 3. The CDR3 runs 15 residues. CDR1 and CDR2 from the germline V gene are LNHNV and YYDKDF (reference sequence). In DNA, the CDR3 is TGTGCCACCAGCAGACGACAGGGCGGCAATCAGCCCCAGCATTTT. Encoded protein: CATSRRQGGNQPQHF.

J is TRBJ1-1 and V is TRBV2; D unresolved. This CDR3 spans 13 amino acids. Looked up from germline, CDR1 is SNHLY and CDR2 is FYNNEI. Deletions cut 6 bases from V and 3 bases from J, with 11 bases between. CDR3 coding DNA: TGTGCCAGCAGGGGCGCAGGCCACACTGAAGCTTTCTTT. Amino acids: CASRGAGHTEAFF.

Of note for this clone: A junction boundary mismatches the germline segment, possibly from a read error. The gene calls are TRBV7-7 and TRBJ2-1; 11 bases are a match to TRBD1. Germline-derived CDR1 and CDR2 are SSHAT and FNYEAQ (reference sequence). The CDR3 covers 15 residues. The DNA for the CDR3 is TGTGCTAGCAGCTCAGGGACAGGGGGAGGCAATGAGCAGTTCTTC. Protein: CASSSGTGGGNEQFF.

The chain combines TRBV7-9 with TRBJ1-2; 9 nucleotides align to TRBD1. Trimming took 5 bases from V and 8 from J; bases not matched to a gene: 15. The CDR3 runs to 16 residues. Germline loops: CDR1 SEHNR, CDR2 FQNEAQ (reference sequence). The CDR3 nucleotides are TGTGCCAGCAGCCCGGGGGGGACAGGGTTCAGCTACGGCTACACCTTC. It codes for CASSPGGTGFSYGYTF.

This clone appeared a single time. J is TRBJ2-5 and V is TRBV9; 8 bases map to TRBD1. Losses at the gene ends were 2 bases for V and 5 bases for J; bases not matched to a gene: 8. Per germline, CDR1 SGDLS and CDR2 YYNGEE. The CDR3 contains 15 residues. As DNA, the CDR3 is TGTGCCAGCAGCGTCGTAGGACAGGGCGGGGAGACCCAGTACTTC. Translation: CASSVVGQGGETQYF.

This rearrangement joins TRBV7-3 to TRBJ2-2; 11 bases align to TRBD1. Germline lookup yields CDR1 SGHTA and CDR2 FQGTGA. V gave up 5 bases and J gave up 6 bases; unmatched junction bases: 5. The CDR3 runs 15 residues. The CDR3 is CASSEKGQGAGELFF. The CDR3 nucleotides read TGTGCCAGCAGCGAGAAGGGACAGGGGGCCGGGGAGCTGTTTTTT.

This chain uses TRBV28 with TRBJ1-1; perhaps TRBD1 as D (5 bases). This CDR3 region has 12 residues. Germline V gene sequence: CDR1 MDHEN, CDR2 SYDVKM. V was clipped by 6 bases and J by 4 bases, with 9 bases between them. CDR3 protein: CASRVGVTEAFF. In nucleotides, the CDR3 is TGTGCCAGCAGGGTAGGGGTCACTGAAGCTTTCTTT. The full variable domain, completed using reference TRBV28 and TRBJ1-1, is DVKVTQSSRYLVKRTGEKVFLECVQDMDHENMFWYRQDPGLGLRLIYFSYDVKMKEKGDIPEGYSVSREKKERFSLILESASTNQTSMYLCASRVGVTEAFFGQGTRLTVV.

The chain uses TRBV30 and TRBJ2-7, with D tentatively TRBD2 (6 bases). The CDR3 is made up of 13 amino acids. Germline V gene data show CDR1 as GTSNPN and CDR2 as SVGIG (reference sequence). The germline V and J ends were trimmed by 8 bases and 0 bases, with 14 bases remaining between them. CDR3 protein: CAHGHGSSYEQYF. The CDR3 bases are TGTGCCCACGGACACGGGAGCTCCTACGAGCAGTACTTC.

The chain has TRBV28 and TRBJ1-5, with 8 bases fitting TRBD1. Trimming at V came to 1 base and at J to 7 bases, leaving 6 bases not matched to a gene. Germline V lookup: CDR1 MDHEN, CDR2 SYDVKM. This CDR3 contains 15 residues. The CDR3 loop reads CASSLFQGARQPQHF. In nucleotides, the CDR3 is TGTGCCAGCAGTTTATTCCAGGGGGCACGGCAGCCCCAGCATTTT.

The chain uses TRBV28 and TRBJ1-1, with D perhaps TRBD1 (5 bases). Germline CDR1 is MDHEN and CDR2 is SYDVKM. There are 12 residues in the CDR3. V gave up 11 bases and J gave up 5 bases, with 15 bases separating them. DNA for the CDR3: TGTGCCTATGGCGGGGGAGGAACTGAAGCTTTCTTT. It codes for CAYGGGGTEAFF.

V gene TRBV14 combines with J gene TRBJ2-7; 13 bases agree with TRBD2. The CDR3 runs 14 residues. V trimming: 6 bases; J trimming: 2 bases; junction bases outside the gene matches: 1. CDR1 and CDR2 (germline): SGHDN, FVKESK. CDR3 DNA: TGTGCCAGCAGAGGGACTAGCGGGACCTACGAGCAGTACTTC. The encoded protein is CASRGTSGTYEQYF.